This T cell receptor (beta chain) is drawn from a study of CD8 T cells in Susac syndrome. Each multiple sclerosis control was a treatment-naive patient with relapsing-remitting disease that was either stable or active. Negative isolation was used for CD8+ and CD4+ T cells and FACS enrichment for TEMRA cells. J lost 2 bases, V lost 3 bases, and 3 bases had no gene match. CDR1 MNHEY and CDR2 SMNVEV come from the germline V gene (reference sequence). CDR3 length: 15 amino acids. RNA, at roughly 0.5 to 1 ug, was reverse transcribed with random hexamers. An immunoSEQ multiplex PCR amplified TCR beta CDR3 over 54 Vbeta and 13 Jbeta. One entry per CDR3 protein results from TCRdb running MiXCR on the immunoSEQ multiplex PCR reads. The sample lists roughly 400,000 distinct CDR3 sequences, around 85% seen once, with 0.09% to 0.15% in the top ten.

The sequencing sample was made of CD8+ T cells from PBMCs. This sequence originates from a human donor with multiple sclerosis. The chain links TRBV27 to TRBJ2-1; 8 nucleotides align to TRBD2. The CDR3: CASSFSGTPYNEQFF. In DNA, the CDR3 is TGTGCCAGCAGTTTTAGCGGGACCCCCTACAATGAGCAGTTCTTC.